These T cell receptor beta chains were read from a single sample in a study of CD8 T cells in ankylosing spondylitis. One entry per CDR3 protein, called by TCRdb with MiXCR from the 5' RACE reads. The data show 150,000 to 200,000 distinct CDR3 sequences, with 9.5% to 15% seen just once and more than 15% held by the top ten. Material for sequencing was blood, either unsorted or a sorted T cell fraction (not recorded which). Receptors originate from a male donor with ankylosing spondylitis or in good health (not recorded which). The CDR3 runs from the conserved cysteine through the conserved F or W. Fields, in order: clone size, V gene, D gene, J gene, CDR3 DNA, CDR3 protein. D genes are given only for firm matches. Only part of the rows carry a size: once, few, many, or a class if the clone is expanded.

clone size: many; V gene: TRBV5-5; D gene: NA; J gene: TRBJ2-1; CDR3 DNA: TGTGCCAGCAGCGCACAAACCGGGAATTACAATGAGCAGTTCTTC; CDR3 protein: CASSAQTGNYNEQFF
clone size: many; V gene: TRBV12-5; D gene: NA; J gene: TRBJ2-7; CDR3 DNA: TGTGCTAGTGGTTTGGGAGGATACGAGCAGTACTTC; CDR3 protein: CASGLGGYEQYF
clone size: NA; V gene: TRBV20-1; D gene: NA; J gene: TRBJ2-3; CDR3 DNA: TGCAGTGCTAGAGGCGGAGCACGTAATGAAGATACGCAGTATTTT; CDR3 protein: CSARGGARNEDTQYF
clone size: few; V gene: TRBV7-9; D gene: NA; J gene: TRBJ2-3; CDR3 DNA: TGTGCCAGCAGCCAGGCGAAGACAGATACGCAGTATTTT; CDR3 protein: CASSQAKTDTQYF
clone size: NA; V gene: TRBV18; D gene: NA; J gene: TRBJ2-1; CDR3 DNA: TGTGCCAGCTCACCACTCTCTCAAGCCGAAAATGAGCAGTTCTTC; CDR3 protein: CASSPLSQAENEQFF
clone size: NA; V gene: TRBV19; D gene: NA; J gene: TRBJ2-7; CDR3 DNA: TGTGCCAGTAGTATACGCTTGTCAGGATTCGACTCCTACGAGCAGTACTTC; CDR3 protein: CASSIRLSGFDSYEQYF
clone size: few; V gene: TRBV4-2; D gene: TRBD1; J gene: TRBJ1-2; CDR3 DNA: TGTGCCAGCAGCCAAGAAGATTGGCAGGGGGCCCATGGCTACACCTTC; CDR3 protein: CASSQEDWQGAHGYTF
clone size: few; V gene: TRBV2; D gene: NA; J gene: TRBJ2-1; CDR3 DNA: TGTGCCAGCAGCGAGGTGGGCCAAGGGTGGGAGCAGTTCTTC; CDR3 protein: CASSEVGQGWEQFF
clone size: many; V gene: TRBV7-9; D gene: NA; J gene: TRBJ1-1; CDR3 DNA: TGTGCCAGCAGCAGCACTTTGGGCACTGAAGCTTTCTTT; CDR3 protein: CASSSTLGTEAFF
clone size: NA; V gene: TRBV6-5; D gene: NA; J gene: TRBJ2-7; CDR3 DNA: TGTGCCAGCAGTTACCAACCCCCGACAAGGGTGGGTTATTACGAGCAGTACTTC; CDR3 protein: CASSYQPPTRVGYYEQYF
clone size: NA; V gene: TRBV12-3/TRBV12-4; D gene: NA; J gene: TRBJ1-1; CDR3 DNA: TGTGCCAGCAGTTTAGGGGGGTCTTACCCGAACACTGAAGCTTTCTTT; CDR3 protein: CASSLGGSYPNTEAFF
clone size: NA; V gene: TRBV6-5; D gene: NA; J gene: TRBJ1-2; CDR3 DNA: TGTGCCAGCAGTTACGGTCAGAACTATGGCTACACCTTC; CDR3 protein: CASSYGQNYGYTF
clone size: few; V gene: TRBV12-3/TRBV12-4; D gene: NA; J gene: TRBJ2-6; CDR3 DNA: TGTGCCAGCAGTGCAGGGACAGCCAACGTCCTGACTTTC; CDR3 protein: CASSAGTANVLTF
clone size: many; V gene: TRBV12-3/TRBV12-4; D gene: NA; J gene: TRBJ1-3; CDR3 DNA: TGTGCCAGCAGCCCTGGTTTCTACTCTGGAAACACCATATATTTT; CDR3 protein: CASSPGFYSGNTIYF
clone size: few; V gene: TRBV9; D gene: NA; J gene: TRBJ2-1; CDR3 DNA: TGTGCCAGCAGCGTAGCAGGGGCCCCGTCGTTGGAGCAGTTCTTC; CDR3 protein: CASSVAGAPSLEQFF
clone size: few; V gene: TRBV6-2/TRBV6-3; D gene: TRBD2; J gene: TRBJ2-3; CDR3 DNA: TGTGCCAGCAGTTACGATCGGCGGGAGATAGGTGATACGCAGTATTTT; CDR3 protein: CASSYDRREIGDTQYF
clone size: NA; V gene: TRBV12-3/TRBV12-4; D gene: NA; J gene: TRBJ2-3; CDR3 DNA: TGTGCCAGCAGTTTAAGTGGGCGGGATACGCAGTATTTT; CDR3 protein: CASSLSGRDTQYF
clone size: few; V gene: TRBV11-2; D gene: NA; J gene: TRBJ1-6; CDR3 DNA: TGTGCCAGCAGCCGATCAGGGAGCTCCTATAATTCACCCCTCCACTTT; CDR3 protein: CASSRSGSSYNSPLHF
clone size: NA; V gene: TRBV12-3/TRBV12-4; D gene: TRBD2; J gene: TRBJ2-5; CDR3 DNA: TGTGCCAGCAGTCCGCTAGCGGGGCCCCAAGAGACCCAGTACTTC; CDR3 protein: CASSPLAGPQETQYF
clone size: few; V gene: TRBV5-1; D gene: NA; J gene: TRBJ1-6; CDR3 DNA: TGCGCCAGCAGCTTGGAAACAGCGGGCTCCTATAATTCACCCCTCCACTTT; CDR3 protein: CASSLETAGSYNSPLHF
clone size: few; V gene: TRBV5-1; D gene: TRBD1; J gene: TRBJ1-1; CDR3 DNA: TGCGCCAGCAGCTTACAGGGGATCGCGACTTTCTTT; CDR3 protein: CASSLQGIATFF
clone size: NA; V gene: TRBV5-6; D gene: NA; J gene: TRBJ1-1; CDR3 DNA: TGTGCCAGCAGCTTGGATGCAGCTATGAACACTGAAGCTTTCTTT; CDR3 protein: CASSLDAAMNTEAFF
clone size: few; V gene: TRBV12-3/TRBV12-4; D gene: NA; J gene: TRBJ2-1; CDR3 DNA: TGTGCCAGCAGTTTCGGCGATACAGAGTTCTTC; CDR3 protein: CASSFGDTEFF
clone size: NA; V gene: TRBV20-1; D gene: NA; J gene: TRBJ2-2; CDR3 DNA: TGCAGTGCTAGCGCGGTAAACACCGGGGAGCTGTTTTTT; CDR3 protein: CSASAVNTGELFF
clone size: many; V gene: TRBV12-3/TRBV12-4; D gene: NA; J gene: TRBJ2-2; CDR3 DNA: TGTGCCAGCAGTTTAGGGACTGCGAACACCGGGGAGCTGTTTTTT; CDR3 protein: CASSLGTANTGELFF
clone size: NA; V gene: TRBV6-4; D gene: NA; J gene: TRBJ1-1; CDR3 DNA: TGTGCCAGCAGTGAATGGGGGGCAGGCACTGAAGCTTTCTTT; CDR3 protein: CASSEWGAGTEAFF
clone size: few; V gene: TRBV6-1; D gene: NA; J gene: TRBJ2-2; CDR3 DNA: TGTGCCAGCAGTACAGACAAGGTTGGCGGGGAGCTGTTTTTT; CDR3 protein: CASSTDKVGGELFF
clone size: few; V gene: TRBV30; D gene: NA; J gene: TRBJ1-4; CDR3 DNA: TGTGCCTGGACTGTATCCTGGGGAGAAAAACTGTTTTTT; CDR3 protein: CAWTVSWGEKLFF
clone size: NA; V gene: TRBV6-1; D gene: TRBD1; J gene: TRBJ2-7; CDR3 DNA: TGTGCCAGTGAGGACAGGGGGTGTTACGAGCAGTACTTC; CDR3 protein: CASEDRGCYEQYF
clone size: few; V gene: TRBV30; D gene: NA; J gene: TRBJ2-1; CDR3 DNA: TGTGCCTGGTCCCCAGTCTCCTACAATGAGCAGTTCTTC; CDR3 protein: CAWSPVSYNEQFF
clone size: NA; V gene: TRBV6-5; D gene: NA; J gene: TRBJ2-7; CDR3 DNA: TGTGCCAGCAGTTACGAGGGACAAACCTACGAGCAGTACTTC; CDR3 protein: CASSYEGQTYEQYF
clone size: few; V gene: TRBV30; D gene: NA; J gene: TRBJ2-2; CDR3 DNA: TGTGCCTGGAGTGTACTAGAAACCGGGGAGCTGTTTTTT; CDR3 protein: CAWSVLETGELFF
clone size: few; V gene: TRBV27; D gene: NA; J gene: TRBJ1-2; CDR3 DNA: TGTGCCAGCAGTATGACGTGGGGAAGGGAAGAAGGTAATGGCTACACCTTC; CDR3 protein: CASSMTWGREEGNGYTF
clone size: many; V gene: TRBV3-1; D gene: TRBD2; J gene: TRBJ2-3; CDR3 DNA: TGTGCCAGCAGCGACGGGACTAGCGGGAGCGATACGCAGTATTTT; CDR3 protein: CASSDGTSGSDTQYF
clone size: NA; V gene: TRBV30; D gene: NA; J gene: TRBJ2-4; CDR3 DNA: TGTGCCTGGGGGCAGCTCAAAAACATTCAGTACTTC; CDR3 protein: CAWGQLKNIQYF
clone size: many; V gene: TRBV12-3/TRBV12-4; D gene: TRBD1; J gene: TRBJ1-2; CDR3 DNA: TGTGCCAGCAGTCCCTGGACAGGGGACTATGGCTACACCTTC; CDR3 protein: CASSPWTGDYGYTF
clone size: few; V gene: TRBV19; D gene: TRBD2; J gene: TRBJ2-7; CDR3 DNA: TGTGCCAGTAGTTCCCCACTAGCGGGAGGGAAGGAGCAGTACTTC; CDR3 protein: CASSSPLAGGKEQYF
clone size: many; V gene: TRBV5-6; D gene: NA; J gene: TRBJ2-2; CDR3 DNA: TGTGCCAGCAGCTTGTGGGTTCAGACTAGTTTTGGCACCGGGGAGCTGTTTTTT; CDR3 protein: CASSLWVQTSFGTGELFF
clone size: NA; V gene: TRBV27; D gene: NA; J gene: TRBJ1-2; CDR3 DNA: TGTGCCAGCAGTTCCGGGGTGAGCTATGGCTACACCTTC; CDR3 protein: CASSSGVSYGYTF
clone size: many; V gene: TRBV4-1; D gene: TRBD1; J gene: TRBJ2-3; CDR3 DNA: TGCGCCAGCAGCCACCCAGAGGGGGCTTCCCGGGTCGCAGATACGCAGTATTTT; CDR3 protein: CASSHPEGASRVADTQYF